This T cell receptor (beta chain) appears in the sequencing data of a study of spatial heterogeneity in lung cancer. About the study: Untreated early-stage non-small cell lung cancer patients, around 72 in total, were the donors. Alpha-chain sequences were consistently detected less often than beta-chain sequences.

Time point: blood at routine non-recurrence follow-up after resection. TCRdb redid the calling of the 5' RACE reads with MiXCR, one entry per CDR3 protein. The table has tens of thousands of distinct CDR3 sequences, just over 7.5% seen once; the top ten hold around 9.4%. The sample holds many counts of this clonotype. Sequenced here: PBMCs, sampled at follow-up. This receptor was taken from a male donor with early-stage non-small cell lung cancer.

The CDR3 here is CASSQGLFFRGAYRGYTF. CDR3 sequence (DNA): TGTGCCAGCAGCCAAGGTTTATTCTTTCGTGGCGCCTACCGAGGCTACACCTTC. V usage is TRBV14 and J usage is TRBJ1-2, with unresolved D. Germline loops: CDR1 SGHDN, CDR2 FVKESK. Trimming cost V 1 base and J 8 bases, with 26 bases left between them. The CDR3 extends over 18 amino acids.